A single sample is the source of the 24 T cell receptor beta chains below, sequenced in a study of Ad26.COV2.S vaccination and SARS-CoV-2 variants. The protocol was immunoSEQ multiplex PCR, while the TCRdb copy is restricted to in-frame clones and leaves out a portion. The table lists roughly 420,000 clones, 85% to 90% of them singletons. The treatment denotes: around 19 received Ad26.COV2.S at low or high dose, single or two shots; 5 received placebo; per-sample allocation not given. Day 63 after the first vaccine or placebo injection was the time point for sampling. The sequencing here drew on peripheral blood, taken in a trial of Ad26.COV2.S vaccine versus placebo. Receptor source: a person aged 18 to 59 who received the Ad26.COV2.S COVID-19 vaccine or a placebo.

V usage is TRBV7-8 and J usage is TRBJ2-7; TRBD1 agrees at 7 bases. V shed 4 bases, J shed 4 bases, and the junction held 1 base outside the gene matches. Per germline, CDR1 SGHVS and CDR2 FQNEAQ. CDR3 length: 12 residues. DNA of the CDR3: TGTGCCAGCAGCTCACAGGGGTACGAGCAGTACTTC. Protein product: CASSSQGYEQYF.

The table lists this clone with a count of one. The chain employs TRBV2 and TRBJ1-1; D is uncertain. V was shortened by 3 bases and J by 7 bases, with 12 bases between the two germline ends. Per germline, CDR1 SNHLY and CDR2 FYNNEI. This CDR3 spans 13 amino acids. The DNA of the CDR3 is TGTGCCAGCAGTGAGGATTGGCAATTTGAAGCTTTCTTT. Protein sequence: CASSEDWQFEAFF.

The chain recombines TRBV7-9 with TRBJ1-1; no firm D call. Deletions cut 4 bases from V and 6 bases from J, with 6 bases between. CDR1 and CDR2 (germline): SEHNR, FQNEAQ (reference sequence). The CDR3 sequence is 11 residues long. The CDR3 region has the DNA TGTGCCAGCAGCTCTGGAGCTGAAGCTTTCTTT. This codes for CASSSGAEAFF.

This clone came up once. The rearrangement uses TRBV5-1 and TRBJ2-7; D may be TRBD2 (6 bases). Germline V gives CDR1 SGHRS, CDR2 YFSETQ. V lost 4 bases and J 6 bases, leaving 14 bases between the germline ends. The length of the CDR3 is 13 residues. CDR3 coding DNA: TGCGCCAGCAGCGCGGGACTCCTCCCCGAGCAGTACTTC. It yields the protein CASSAGLLPEQYF.

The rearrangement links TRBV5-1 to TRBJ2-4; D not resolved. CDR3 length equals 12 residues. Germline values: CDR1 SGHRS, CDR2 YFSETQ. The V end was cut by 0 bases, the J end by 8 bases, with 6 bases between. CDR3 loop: CASSLEGDIQYF. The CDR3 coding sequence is TGCGCCAGCAGCTTGGAGGGTGACATTCAGTACTTC.

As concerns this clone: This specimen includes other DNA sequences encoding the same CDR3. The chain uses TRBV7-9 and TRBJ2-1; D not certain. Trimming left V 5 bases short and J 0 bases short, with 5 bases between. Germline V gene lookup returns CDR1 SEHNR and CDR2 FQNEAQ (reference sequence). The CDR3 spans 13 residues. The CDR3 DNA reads TGTGCCAGCAGCCTGAGCTCCTACAATGAGCAGTTCTTC. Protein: CASSLSSYNEQFF.

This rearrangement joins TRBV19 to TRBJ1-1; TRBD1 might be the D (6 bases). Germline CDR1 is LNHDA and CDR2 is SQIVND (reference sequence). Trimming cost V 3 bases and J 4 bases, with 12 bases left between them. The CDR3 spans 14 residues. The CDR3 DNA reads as TGTGCCAGTAGTATGAATAACAGGGCCACTGAAGCTTTCTTT. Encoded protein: CASSMNNRATEAFF.

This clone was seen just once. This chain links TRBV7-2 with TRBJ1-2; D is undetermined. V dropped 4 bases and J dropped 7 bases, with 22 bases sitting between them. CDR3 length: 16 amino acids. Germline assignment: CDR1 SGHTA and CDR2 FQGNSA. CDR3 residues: CASSSRGGSDAGGYTF. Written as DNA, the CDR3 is TGTGCCAGCAGCTCCAGAGGTGGATCGGACGCGGGTGGCTACACCTTC.

The CDR3 DNA sequence: TGTGCCAGCAGCCATAAGGGACAAGACTACGAGCAGTACTTC. This translates into CASSHKGQDYEQYF. The rearrangement uses TRBV7-9 and TRBJ2-7; a weak D match, TRBD1 (6 bases). CDR3 length: 14 amino acids. Germline assignment: CDR1 SEHNR and CDR2 FQNEAQ (reference sequence). Trimming left V 5 bases short and J 3 bases short, with 14 bases between.

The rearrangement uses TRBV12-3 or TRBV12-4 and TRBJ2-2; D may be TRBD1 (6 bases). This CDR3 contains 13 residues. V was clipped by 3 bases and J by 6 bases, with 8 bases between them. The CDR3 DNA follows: TGTGCCAGCAGTTTTGACAGGCCCGGGGAGCTGTTTTTT. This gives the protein CASSFDRPGELFF.

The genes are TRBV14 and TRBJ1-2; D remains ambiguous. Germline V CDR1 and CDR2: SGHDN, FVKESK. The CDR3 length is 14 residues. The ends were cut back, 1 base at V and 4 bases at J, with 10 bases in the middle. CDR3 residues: CASSQVLSLYGYTF. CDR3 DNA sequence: TGTGCCAGCAGCCAAGTGCTTTCTCTCTATGGCTACACCTTC. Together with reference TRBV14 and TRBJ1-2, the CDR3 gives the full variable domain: EAGVTQFPSHSVIEKGQTVTLRCDPISGHDNLYWYRRVMGKEIKFLLHFVKESKQDESGMPNNRFLAERTGGTYSTLKVQPAELEDSGVYFCASSQVLSLYGYTFGSGTRLTVV.

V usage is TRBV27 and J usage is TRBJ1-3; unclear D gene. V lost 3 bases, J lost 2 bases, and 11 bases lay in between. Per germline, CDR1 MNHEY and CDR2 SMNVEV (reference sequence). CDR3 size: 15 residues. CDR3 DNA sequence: TGTGCCAGCAGTTTCCAGTTCGGGCCTGGAAACACCATATATTTT. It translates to CASSFQFGPGNTIYF.

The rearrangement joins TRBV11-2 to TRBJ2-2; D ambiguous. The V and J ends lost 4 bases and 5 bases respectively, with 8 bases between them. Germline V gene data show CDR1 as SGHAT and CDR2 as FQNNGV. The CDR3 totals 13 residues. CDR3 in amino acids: CASSSQDTGELFF. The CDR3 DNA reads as TGTGCCAGCAGCTCGCAGGATACCGGGGAGCTGTTTTTT.

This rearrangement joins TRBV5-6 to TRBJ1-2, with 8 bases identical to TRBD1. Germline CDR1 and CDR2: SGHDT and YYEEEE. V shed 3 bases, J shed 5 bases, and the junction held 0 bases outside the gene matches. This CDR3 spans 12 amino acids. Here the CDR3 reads CASSWTGYGYTF. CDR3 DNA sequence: TGTGCCAGCAGCTGGACAGGGTATGGCTACACCTTC.

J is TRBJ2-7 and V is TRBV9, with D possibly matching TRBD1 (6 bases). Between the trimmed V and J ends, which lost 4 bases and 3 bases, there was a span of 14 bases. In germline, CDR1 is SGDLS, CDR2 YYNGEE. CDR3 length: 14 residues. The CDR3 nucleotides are TGTGCCAGCAGCTTAACAGGGTCCCACTACGAGCAGTACTTC. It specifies CASSLTGSHYEQYF.

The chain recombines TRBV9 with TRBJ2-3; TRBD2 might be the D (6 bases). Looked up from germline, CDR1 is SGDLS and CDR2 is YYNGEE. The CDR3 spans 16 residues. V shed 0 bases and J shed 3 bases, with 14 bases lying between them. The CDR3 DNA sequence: TGTGCCAGCAGCGTAGCTGGCGGGGTTGGGACAGATACGCAGTATTTT. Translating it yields CASSVAGGVGTDTQYF.

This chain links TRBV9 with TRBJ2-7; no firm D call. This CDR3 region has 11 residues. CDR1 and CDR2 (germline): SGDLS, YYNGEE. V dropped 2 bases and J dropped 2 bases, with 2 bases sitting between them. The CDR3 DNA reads TGTGCCAGCAGCGTTCCCTACGAGCAGTACTTC. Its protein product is CASSVPYEQYF.

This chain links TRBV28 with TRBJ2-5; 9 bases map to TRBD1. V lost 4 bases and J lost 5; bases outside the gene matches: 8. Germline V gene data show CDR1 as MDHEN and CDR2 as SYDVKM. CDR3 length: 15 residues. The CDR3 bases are TGTGCCAGCAGTTCCCCGGGACAGGGTACGGAGACCCAGTACTTC. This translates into CASSSPGQGTETQYF.

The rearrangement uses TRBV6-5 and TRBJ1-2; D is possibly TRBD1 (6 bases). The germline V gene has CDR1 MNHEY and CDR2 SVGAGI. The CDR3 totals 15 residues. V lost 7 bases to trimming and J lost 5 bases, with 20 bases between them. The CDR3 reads CASIIRLGQGYGYTF. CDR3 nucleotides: TGTGCCAGCATCATCAGGCTGGGGCAGGGGTATGGCTACACCTTC.

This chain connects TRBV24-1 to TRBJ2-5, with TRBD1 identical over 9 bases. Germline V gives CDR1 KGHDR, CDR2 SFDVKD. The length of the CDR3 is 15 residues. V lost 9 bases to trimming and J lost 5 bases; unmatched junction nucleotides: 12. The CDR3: CATSHRDRERETQYF. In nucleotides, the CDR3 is TGTGCCACCTCTCACCGGGACAGGGAGAGGGAGACCCAGTACTTC.

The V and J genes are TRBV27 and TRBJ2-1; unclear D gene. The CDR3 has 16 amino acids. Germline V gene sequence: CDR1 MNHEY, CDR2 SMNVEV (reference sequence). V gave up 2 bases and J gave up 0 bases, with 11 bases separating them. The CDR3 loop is CASSLIGVPSYNEQFF. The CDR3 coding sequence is TGTGCCAGCAGTTTAATTGGGGTACCCTCCTACAATGAGCAGTTCTTC.

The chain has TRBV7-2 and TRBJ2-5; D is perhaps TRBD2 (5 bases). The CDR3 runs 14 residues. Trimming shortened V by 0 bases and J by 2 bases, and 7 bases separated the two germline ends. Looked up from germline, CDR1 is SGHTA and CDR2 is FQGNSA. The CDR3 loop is CASSLAGLQETQYF. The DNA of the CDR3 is TGTGCCAGCAGCTTAGCTGGACTTCAAGAGACCCAGTACTTC.

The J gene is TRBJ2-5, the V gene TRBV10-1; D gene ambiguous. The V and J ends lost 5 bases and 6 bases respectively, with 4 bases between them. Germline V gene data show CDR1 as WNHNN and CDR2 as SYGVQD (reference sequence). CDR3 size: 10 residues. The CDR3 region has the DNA TGCGCCAGCAGTCGCCAGACCCAGTACTTC. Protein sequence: CASSRQTQYF.

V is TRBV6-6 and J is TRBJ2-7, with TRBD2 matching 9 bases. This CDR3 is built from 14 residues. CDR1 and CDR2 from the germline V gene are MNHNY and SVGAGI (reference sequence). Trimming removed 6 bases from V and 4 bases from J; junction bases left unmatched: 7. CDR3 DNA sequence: TGTGCCAGCAGACCCGAGACTAGCGGTTACGAGCAGTACTTC. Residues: CASRPETSGYEQYF.